This T cell receptor (beta chain) was profiled in a study of low-dose radiotherapy and immunotherapy resistance in tumors. TRAV- and TRBV-specific primers, spanning alpha and beta chains, primed first-strand cDNA. The PCR that amplified TCRs ran for about 20 cycles, relying on a constant-region primer and a V-primer adapter. TCRdb re-derived calls from the reads in MiXCR, one entry per CDR3 protein. Seen here are around 79,000 distinct CDR3 sequences, under 20% observed once, and the top ten hold approximately 6%. Documented time point: before trial treatment. This clonotype showed up many times. The receptor's source is a male donor with prostate cancer. The sample consisted of PBMCs, taken before treatment.

CDR3 region: CASSSASSVAKNIQYF. The CDR3 DNA sequence: TGTGCCAGCAGTTCCGCGTCTTCAGTAGCCAAAAACATTCAGTACTTC. The chain has TRBV28 and TRBJ2-4; D gene unclear. The length of the CDR3 is 16 residues. Trimming took off 4 bases at V and 0 bases at J, with 13 bases between the two ends. CDR1 is MDHEN and CDR2 is SYDVKM in the germline V gene.